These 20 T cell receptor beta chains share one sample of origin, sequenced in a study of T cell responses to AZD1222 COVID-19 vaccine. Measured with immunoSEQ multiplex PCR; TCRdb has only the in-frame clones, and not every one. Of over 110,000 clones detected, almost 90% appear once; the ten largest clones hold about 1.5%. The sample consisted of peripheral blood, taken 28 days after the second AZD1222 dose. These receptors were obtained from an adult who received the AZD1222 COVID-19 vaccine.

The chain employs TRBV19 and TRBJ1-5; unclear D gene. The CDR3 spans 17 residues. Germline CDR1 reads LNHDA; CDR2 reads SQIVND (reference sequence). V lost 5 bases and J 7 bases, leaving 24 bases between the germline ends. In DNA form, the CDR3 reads TGTGCCAGTAGTCGTTCCCCTCGTGTCCGGGGAGCCCAGCCCCAGCATTTT. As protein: CASSRSPRVRGAQPQHF. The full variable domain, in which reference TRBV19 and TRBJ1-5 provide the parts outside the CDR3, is DGGITQSPKYLFRKEGQNVTLSCEQNLNHDAMYWYRQDPGQGLRLIYYSQIVNDFQKGDIAEGYSVSREKKESFPLTVTSAQKNPTAFYLCASSRSPRVRGAQPQHFGDGTRLSIL.

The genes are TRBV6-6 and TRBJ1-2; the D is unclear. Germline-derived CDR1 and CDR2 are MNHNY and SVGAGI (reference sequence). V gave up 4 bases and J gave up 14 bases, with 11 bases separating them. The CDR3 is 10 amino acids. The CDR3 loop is CASSLTMLTF. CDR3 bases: TGTGCCAGCAGTTTAACAATGTTGACCTTC.

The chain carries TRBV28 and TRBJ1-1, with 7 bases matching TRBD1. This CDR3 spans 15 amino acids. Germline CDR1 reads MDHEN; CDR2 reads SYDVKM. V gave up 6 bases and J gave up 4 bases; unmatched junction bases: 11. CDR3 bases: TGTGCCAGCAGGGAAGCCACAGGGGAGGGCACTGAAGCTTTCTTT. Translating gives CASREATGEGTEAFF.

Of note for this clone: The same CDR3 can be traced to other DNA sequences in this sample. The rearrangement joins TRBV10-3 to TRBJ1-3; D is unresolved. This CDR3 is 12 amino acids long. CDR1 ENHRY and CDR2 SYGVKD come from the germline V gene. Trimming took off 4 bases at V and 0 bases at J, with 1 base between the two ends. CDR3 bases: TGTGCCATCAGTGGCTCTGGAAACACCATATATTTT. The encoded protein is CAISGSGNTIYF.

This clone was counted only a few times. The CDR3 spells CASSFSGRHLSTDTQYF. The CDR3 region has the DNA TGTGCCAGCAGTTTCAGCGGGAGGCACCTTAGCACAGATACGCAGTATTTT. This chain joins TRBV6-2 or TRBV6-3 and TRBJ2-3, with 9 positions matching TRBD2. The CDR3 contains 17 residues. CDR1 MNHEY and CDR2 SVGEGT come from the germline V gene. Unmatched junction bases numbered 8, after V lost 4 bases and J lost 0 bases.

CDR3 sequence: CASSKSLRSTYEQYF. In DNA, the CDR3 is TGTGCCAGCAGCAAATCCTTGCGGAGTACCTACGAGCAGTACTTC. The genes are TRBV21-1 and TRBJ2-7; the D segment call TRBD2 is taken from the table without a DNA check. TRBV21-1 is a pseudogene. The CDR3 is 15 amino acids.

In DNA, the CDR3 is TGTGCCAGCAGCCCAGGAGGGTCGAGCTACGAGCAGTACGTC. Translating gives CASSPGGSSYEQYV. The rearrangement joins TRBV7-8 to TRBJ2-7; a weak D match, TRBD2 (6 bases). Germline V gene data show CDR1 as SGHVS and CDR2 as FQNEAQ. The CDR3 covers 14 residues. Trimming pared 5 bases from V and 3 bases from J, leaving 14 bases between.

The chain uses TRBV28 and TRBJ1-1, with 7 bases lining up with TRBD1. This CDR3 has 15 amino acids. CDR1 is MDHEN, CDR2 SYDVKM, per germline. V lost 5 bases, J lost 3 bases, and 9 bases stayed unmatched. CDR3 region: CASSKTGVRDTEAFF. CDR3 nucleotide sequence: TGTGCCAGCAGTAAAACAGGGGTAAGGGACACTGAAGCTTTCTTT.

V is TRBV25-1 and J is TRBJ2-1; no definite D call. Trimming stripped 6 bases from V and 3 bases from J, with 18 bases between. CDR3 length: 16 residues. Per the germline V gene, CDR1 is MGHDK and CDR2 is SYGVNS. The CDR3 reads CASSPPRVGLYNEQFF. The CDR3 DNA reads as TGTGCCAGCAGCCCCCCTAGGGTTGGCCTCTACAATGAGCAGTTCTTC.

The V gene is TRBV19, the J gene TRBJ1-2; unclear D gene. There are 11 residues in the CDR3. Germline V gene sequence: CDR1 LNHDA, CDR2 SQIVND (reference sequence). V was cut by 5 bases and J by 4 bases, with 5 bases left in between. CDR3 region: CASSGSYGYTF. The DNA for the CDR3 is TGTGCCAGTAGTGGCAGCTATGGCTACACCTTC.

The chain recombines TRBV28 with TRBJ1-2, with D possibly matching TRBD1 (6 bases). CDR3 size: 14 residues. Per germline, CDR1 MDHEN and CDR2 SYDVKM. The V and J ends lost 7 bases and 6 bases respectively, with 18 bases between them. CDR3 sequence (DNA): TGTGCCAGCATAACGGGGGCCAGGGAAGATGGCTACACCTTC. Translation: CASITGAREDGYTF.

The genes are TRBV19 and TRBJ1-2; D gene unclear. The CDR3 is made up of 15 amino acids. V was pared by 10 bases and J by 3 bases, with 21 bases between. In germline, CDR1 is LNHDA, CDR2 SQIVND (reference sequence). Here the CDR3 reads CATQPGTITHYGYTF. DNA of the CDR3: TGTGCCACTCAGCCAGGCACTATAACTCACTATGGCTACACCTTC.

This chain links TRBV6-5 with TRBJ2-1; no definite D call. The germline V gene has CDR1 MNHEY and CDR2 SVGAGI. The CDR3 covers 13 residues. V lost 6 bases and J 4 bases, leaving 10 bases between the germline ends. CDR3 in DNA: TGTGCCAGCAGCCCCGGCCCTTACAATGAGCAGTTCTTC. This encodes CASSPGPYNEQFF.

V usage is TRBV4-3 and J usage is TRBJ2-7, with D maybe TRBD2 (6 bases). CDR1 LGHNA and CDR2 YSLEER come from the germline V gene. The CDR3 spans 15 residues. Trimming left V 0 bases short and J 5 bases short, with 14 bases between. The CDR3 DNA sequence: TGCGCCAGCAGCCAAGATGTCGGGGGAGCGAACGAGCAGTACTTC. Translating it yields CASSQDVGGANEQYF.

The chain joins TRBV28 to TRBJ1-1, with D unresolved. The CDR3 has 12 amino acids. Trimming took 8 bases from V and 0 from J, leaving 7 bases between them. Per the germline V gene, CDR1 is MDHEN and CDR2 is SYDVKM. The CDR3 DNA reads TGTGCCAGCCGAGCTATGAACACTGAAGCTTTCTTT. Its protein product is CASRAMNTEAFF.

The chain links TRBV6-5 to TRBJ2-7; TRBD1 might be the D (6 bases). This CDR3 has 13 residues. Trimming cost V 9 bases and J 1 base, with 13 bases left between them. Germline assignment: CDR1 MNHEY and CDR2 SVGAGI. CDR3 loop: CASQRGSSYEQYF. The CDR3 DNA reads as TGTGCCAGTCAGAGGGGGTCATCCTACGAGCAGTACTTC.

CDR3 sequence: CSVRPQGATGELFF. CDR3 sequence (DNA): TGCAGCGTTAGGCCCCAGGGGGCCACCGGGGAGCTGTTTTTT. The rearrangement links TRBV29-1 to TRBJ2-2; 8 bases align to TRBD1. With 5 bases clipped from V and 4 bases from J, the junction kept 6 bases outside the gene matches. The germline gives CDR1 SQVTM, CDR2 ANQGSEA. The CDR3 consists of 14 residues.

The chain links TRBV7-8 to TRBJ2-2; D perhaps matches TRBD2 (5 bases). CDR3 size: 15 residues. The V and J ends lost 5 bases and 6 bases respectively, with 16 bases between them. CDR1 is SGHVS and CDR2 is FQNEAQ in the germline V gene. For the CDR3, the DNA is TGTGCCAGCAGCCCCACCCACGGAGGTTCCGGGGAGCTGTTTTTT. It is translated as CASSPTHGGSGELFF. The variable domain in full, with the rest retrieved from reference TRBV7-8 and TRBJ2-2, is GAGVSQSPRYKVAKRGQDVALRCDPISGHVSLFWYQQALGQGPEFLTYFQNEAQLDKSGLPSDRFFAERPEGSVSTLKIQRTQQEDSAVYLCASSPTHGGSGELFFGEGSRLTVL.

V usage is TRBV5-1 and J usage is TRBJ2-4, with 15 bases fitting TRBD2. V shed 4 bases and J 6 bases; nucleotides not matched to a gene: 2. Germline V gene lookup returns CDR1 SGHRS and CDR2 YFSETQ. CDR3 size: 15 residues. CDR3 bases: TGCGCCAGCAGCCCGGGACTAGCGGGAGGAAACATTCAGTACTTC. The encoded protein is CASSPGLAGGNIQYF.

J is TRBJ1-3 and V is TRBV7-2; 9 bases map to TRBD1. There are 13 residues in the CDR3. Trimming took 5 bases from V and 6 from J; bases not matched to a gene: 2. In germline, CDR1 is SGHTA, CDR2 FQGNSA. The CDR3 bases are TGTGCCAGCAGCCGGACAGGGGCAAACACCATATATTTT. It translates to CASSRTGANTIYF. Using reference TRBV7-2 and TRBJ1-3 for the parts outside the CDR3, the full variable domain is GAGVSQSPSNKVTEKGKDVELRCDPISGHTALYWYRQSLGQGLEFLIYFQGNSAPDKSGLPSDRFSAERTGGSVSTLTIQRTQQEDSAVYLCASSRTGANTIYFGEGSWLTVV.